This TCR beta chain was retrieved from a study of T cells in Graves' hyperthyroidism and ophthalmopathy. The germline V gene has CDR1 LNHDA and CDR2 SQIVND (reference sequence). The CDR3 is 13 amino acids. Many counts were recorded for this clonotype. At one end, the junction sequence differs from germline, possibly due to a read error. Amplification yielded TCR beta CDR3 regions, with RNA transcripts as the source. The study used the HTBI primer set for a first-round RT-PCR of the TCR CDR3. TCRdb re-derived calls from the multiplex PCR reads in MiXCR, one entry per CDR3 protein. This table holds 400,000 to 600,000 distinct CDR3 sequences, around 21% found once.

Sequencing was performed on blood. The chain couples TRBV19 to TRBJ2-7; TRBD1 aligns across 7 bases. The sequence came from a man between 18 and 35 years old with Graves' hyperthyroidism. CDR3 in amino acids: CASSNGDSYEQYF. As DNA, the CDR3 is TGTGCCAGCAGTAACGGGGACAGCTACGAGCAGTACTTC. The full variable domain, its missing parts supplied by reference TRBV19 and TRBJ2-7, is DGGITQSPKYLFRKEGQNVTLSCEQNLNHDAMYWYRQDPGQGLRLIYYSQIVNDFQKGDIAEGYSVSREKKESFPLTVTSAQKNPTAFYLCASSNGDSYEQYFGPGTRLTVT.